Listed below are T cell receptor beta chains from one sample, sequenced in a study of shared clonotypes between healthy human individuals. The protocol was immunoSEQ multiplex PCR, while the TCRdb copy is restricted to in-frame clones and leaves out a portion. The sample includes 450,000 to 600,000 clones, 79% of them seen just once. Material for sequencing was PBMCs. The receptors derive from a woman between 35 and 50 years old in good health. Some clones in this sample may be carry-over from other donors' samples. Each CDR3 is given with its conserved first and last residue. The order of the fields is V gene, CDR3 protein.

V gene: TRBV10-3; CDR3 protein: CAINPGQGVYGYTF
V gene: TRBV7-8; CDR3 protein: CASSSDRGDEQYF
V gene: TRBV7-9; CDR3 protein: CASRPLASSYEQYF
V gene: TRBV9; CDR3 protein: CASSVVGGRNTGELFF
V gene: TRBV18; CDR3 protein: CASSPFGARTAYEQYF
V gene: TRBV5-1; CDR3 protein: CASSAGNRGLGYTF
V gene: TRBV28; CDR3 protein: CASSPTNWAYGYTF
V gene: TRBV27; CDR3 protein: CASSLSGTLRQFF
V gene: TRBV5-1; CDR3 protein: CASSLGEPNQPQHF
V gene: TRBV5-4; CDR3 protein: CASSQPGQMSSGADVLTF
V gene: TRBV27; CDR3 protein: CASSSLLVPYEQYF
V gene: TRBV30; CDR3 protein: CAWSRGGYEQYF
V gene: TRBV12-2; CDR3 protein: CASRLVGPLAGGRTDTQYF
V gene: TRBV11-2; CDR3 protein: CASSRGDETQYF
V gene: TRBV5-1; CDR3 protein: CASSLTSGRTDTQYF
V gene: TRBV23-1; CDR3 protein: CASSQGQGCEQYF
V gene: TRBV2; CDR3 protein: CASRETGNGYEQYF
V gene: TRBV4-1; CDR3 protein: CASSWVEGANQPQHF
V gene: TRBV4-1; CDR3 protein: CASSQLAGGVNEQYF
V gene: TRBV11-2; CDR3 protein: CASNLFPEGRNTGELFF
V gene: TRBV7-6; CDR3 protein: CASSFGTGWANEKLFF
V gene: TRBV2; CDR3 protein: CASSAKGQGLIQPQHF
V gene: TRBV5-1; CDR3 protein: CASAGGVDGYTF
V gene: TRBV6-1; CDR3 protein: CASDVQGGQPQHF
V gene: TRBV7-2; CDR3 protein: CASSLGSSGRGELFF
V gene: TRBV30; CDR3 protein: CAWSVLLSGEAFF
V gene: TRBV5-1; CDR3 protein: CASSLDPYNEQFF
V gene: TRBV11-1; CDR3 protein: CASSPGRWNTEAFF
V gene: TRBV7-2; CDR3 protein: CASSSAAYITDTQYF
V gene: TRBV20-1; CDR3 protein: CSAHRAREQFF
V gene: TRBV7-3; CDR3 protein: CASSLLPGGPGMREQFF
V gene: TRBV2; CDR3 protein: CASRRTERDGYTF
V gene: TRBV29-1; CDR3 protein: CSVWGAIGRSSYNEQFF
V gene: TRBV4-1; CDR3 protein: CASSRGLAEAEQFF
V gene: TRBV15; CDR3 protein: CATSLEGEQFF
V gene: TRBV5-1; CDR3 protein: CARRTRPGFRDTIYF
V gene: TRBV5-4; CDR3 protein: CASSTQNTGELFF
V gene: TRBV5-1; CDR3 protein: CASSLVASGIQETQYF
V gene: TRBV5-6; CDR3 protein: CASSGTSGTDTQYF
V gene: TRBV5-1; CDR3 protein: CASSSAGQSYEQYF
V gene: TRBV7-2; CDR3 protein: CASSIRSSGSYEQYF
V gene: TRBV9; CDR3 protein: CASSPVGHLNTEAFF
V gene: TRBV27; CDR3 protein: CASSVLAGGDKEQFF
V gene: TRBV7-9; CDR3 protein: CASSLWGKSETQYF
V gene: TRBV6-6; CDR3 protein: CLGTAPSGSYNEQFF
V gene: TRBV6-1; CDR3 protein: CASSEASGRYDEQFF
V gene: TRBV5-4; CDR3 protein: CASRNNDSPGYTF
V gene: TRBV11-2; CDR3 protein: CASSFYGTGYEQYF
V gene: TRBV28; CDR3 protein: CASSLLQGNQPQHF
V gene: TRBV18; CDR3 protein: CASSPLRVEGNQPQHF
V gene: TRBV5-1; CDR3 protein: CASSFSIRGVDNEQFF
V gene: TRBV30; CDR3 protein: CAWSVYRGETQYF
V gene: TRBV9; CDR3 protein: CASSVAAGVSNNEQFF
V gene: TRBV19; CDR3 protein: CASSSGLAGGLQYF
V gene: TRBV19; CDR3 protein: CASSIHRDVGKNIQYF
V gene: TRBV10-3; CDR3 protein: CAISVTPQNTGELFF
V gene: TRBV7-9; CDR3 protein: CASRFSSRETQYF